This TCR beta chain was identified during a study of beta chain features in type 1 diabetes. The overall study: Patients shared similar age, gender and cell yields with healthy donors.

The investigators reverse transcribed all of the isolated RNA, so they sequenced expressed TCRB transcripts. Data came from immunoSEQ multiplex PCR; TCRdb stores just in-frame clones and leaves some out. There are about 150,000 clones in the sample; around 10% occur only once, and around 2.1% lies in the top ten. This clone was detected a few times. Per the germline V gene, CDR1 is MNHEY and CDR2 is SVGAGI. This CDR3 has 13 residues. V lost 5 bases, J lost 3 bases, and 7 bases lay in between. The TCR was taken from a man in his late teens or twenties in good health. V and J are TRBV6-5 and TRBJ2-2; D might be TRBD2 (6 bases). The specimen was central memory CD4+ T cells from blood. DNA for the CDR3: TGTGCCAGCAGTGGACTACACACCGGGGAGCTGTTTTTT. This codes for CASSGLHTGELFF.